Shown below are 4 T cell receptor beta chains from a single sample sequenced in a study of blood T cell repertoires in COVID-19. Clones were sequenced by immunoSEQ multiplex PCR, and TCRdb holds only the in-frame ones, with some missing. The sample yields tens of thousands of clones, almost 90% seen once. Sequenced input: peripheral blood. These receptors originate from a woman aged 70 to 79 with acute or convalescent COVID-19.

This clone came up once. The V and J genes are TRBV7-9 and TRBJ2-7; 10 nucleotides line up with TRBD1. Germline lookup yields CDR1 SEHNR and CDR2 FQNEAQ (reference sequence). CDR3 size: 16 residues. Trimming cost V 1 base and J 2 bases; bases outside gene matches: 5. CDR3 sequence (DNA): TGTGCCAGCAGCTTAGTACCGGGACAGGGGCCCTACGAGCAGTACTTC. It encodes CASSLVPGQGPYEQYF.

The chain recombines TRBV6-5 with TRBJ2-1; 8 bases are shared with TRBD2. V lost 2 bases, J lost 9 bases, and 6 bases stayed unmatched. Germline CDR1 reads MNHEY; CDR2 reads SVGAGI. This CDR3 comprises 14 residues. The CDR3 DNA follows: TGTGCCAGCAGTTACGACGGGGGGGCACGTGAGCAGTTCTTC. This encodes CASSYDGGAREQFF.

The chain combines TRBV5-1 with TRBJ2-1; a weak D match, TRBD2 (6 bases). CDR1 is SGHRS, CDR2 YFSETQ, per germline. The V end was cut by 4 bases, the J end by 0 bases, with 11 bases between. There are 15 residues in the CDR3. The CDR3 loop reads CASSPDGSSYNEQFF. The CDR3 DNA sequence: TGCGCCAGCAGCCCGGACGGGAGCTCCTACAATGAGCAGTTCTTC.

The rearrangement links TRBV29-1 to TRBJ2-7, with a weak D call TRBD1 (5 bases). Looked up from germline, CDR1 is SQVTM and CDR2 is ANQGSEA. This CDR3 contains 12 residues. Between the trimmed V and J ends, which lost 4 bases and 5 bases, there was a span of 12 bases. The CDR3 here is CSVVQGSHEQYF. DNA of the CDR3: TGCAGCGTTGTTCAGGGTTCCCACGAGCAGTACTTC.